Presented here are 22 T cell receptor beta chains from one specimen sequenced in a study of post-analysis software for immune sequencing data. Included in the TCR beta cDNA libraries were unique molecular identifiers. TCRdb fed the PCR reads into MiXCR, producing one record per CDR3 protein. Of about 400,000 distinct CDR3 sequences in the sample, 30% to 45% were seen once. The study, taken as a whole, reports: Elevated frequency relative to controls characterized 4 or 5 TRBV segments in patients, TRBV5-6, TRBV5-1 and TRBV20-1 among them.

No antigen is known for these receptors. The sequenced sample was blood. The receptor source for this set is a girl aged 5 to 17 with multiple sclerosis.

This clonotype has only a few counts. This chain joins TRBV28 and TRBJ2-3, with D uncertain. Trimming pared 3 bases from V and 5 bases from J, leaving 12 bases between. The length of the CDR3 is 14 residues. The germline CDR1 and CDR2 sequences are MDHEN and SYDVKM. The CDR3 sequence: CASSLGPPRDTQYF. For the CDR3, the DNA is TGTGCCAGCAGTTTGGGTCCTCCCAGAGATACGCAGTATTTT.

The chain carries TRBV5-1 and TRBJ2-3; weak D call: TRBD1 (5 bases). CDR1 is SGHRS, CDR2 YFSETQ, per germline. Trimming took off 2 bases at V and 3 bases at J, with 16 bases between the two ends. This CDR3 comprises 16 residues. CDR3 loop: CASSLVIQGPTDTQYF. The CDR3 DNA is TGCGCCAGCAGCTTAGTTATCCAGGGCCCAACAGATACGCAGTATTTT. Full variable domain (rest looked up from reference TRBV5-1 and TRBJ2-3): KAGVTQTPRYLIKTRGQQVTLSCSPISGHRSVSWYQQTPGQGLQFLFEYFSETQRNKGNFPGRFSGRQFSNSRSEMNVSTLELGDSALYLCASSLVIQGPTDTQYFGPGTRLTVL.

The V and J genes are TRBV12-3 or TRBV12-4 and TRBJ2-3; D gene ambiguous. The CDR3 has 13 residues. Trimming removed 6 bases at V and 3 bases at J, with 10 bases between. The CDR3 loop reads CASRTHLTDTQYF. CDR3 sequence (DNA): TGTGCCAGCAGGACCCATCTTACAGATACGCAGTATTTT.

The CDR3, as DNA: TGTGCCAGCAGCCGGCCCAGGGGATCGGAAGAGACCCAGTACTTC. Its translation is CASSRPRGSEETQYF. V usage is TRBV12-3 or TRBV12-4 and J usage is TRBJ2-5; tentatively, D is TRBD1 (6 bases). The CDR3 runs to 15 residues. Deletions cut 6 bases from V and 3 bases from J, with 17 bases between.

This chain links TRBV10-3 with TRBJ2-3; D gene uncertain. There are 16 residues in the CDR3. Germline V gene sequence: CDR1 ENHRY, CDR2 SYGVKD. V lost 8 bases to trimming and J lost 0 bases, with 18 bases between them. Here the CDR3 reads CAIGLGGTSSTDTQYF. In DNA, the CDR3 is TGTGCCATCGGCTTGGGCGGAACTTCTAGCACAGATACGCAGTATTTT.

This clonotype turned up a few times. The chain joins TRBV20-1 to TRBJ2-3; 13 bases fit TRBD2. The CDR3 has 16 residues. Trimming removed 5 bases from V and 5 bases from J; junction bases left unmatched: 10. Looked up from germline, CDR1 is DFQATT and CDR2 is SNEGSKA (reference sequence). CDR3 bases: TGCAGTGCTCGCCCGACTAGCGGGGGGCCAGGAGATACGCAGTATTTT. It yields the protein CSARPTSGGPGDTQYF.

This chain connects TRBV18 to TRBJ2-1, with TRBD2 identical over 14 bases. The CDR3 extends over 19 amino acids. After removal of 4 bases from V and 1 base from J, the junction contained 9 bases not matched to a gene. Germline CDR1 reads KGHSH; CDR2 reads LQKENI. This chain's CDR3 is CASSRRLAGGSTSYNEQFF. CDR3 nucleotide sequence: TGTGCCAGCTCACGAAGACTAGCGGGGGGGAGTACATCCTACAATGAGCAGTTCTTC.

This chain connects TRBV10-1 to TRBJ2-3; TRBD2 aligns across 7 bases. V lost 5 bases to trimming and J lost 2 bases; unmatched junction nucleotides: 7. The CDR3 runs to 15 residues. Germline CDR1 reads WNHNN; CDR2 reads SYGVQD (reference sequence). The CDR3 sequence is CASSSNLADTDTQYF. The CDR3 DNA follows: TGCGCCAGCAGTTCCAACCTAGCGGACACAGATACGCAGTATTTT.

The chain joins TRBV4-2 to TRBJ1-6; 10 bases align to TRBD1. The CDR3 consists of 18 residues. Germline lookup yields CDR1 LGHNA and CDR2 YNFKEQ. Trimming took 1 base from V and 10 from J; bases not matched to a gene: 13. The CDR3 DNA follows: TGTGCCAGCAGCCAAGTTCCCCATGGGGGACAGGGGAGCTCACCCCTCCACTTT. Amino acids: CASSQVPHGGQGSSPLHF.

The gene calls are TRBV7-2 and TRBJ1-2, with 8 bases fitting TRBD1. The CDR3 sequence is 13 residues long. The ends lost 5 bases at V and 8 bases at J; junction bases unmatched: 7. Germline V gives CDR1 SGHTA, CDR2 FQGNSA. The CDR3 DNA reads TGTGCCAGCAGCGACCCGGCAGGGGGCGGCTACACCTTC. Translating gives CASSDPAGGGYTF.

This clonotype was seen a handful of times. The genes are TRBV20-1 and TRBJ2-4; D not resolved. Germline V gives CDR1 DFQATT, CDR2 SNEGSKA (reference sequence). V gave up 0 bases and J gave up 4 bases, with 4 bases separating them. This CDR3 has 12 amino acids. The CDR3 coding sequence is TGCAGTGCTAGAGATTTTAAAAACATTCAGTACTTC. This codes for CSARDFKNIQYF.

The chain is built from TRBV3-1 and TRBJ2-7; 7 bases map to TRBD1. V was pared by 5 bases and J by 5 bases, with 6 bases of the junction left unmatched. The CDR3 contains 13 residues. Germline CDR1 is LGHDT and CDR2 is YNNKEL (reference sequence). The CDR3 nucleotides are TGTGCCAGCAGCTTATCCGGGACAGACGAGCAGTACTTC. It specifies CASSLSGTDEQYF.

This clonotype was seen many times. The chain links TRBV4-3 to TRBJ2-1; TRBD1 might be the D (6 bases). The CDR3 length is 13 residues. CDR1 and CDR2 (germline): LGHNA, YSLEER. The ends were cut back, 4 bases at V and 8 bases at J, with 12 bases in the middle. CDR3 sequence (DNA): TGCGCCAGCAGCCGAACAGGGCGGGATGAGCAGTTCTTC. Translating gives CASSRTGRDEQFF.

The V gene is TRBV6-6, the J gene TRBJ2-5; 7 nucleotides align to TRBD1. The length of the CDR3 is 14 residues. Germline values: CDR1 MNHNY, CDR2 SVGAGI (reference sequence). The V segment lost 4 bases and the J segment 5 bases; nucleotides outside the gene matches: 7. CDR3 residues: CASSFRGGEETQYF. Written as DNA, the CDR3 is TGTGCCAGCAGTTTTAGAGGGGGCGAGGAGACCCAGTACTTC.

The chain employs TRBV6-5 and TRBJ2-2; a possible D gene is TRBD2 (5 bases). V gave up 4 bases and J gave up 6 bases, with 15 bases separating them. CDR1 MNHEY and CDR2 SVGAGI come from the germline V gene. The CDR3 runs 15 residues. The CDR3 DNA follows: TGTGCCAGCAGTTCAAACCTTCTCGGGGCCGGGGAGCTGTTTTTT. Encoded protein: CASSSNLLGAGELFF.

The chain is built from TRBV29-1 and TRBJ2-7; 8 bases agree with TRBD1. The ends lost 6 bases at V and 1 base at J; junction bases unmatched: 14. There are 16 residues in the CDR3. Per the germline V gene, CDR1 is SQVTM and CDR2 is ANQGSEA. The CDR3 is CSVTSVRGRKSYEQYF. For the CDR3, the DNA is TGCAGCGTGACTTCTGTCAGGGGGCGCAAGTCCTACGAGCAGTACTTC.

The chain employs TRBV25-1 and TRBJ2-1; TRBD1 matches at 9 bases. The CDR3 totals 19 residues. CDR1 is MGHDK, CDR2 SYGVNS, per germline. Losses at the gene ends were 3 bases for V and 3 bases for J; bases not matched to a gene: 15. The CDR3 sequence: CASSERQGDGPFYYNEQFF. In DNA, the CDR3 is TGTGCCAGCAGTGAGCGACAGGGGGATGGTCCGTTTTACTACAATGAGCAGTTCTTC.

CDR3 in DNA: TGTGCCAGCAGCCCACCCTGGGCAAGACAAGAGGCCCAGTACTTC. Translated: CASSPPWARQEAQYF. This chain connects TRBV7-8 to TRBJ2-7, with no clear D. Deletions cut 5 bases from V and 10 bases from J, with 24 bases between. The CDR3 runs 15 residues. Germline loops: CDR1 SGHVS, CDR2 FQNEAQ.

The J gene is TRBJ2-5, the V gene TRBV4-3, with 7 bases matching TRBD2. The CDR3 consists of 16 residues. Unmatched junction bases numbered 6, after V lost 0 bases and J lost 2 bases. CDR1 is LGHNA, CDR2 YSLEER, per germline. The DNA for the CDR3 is TGCGCCAGCAGCCAAGAAACGACTAGCCTTCAAGAGACCCAGTACTTC. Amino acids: CASSQETTSLQETQYF.

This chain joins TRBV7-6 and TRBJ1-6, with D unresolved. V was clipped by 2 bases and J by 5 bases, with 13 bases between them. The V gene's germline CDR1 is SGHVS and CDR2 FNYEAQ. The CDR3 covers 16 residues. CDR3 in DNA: TGTGCCAGCAGCTTACGGGCACCTCTCGATAATTCACCCCTCCACTTT. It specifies CASSLRAPLDNSPLHF.

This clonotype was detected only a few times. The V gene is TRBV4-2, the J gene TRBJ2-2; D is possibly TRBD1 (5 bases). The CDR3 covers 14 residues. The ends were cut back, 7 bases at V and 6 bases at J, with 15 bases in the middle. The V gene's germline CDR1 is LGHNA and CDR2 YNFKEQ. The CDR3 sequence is CASTSTGRAGELFF. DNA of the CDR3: TGTGCCAGCACTTCAACGGGCAGGGCCGGGGAGCTGTTTTTT.

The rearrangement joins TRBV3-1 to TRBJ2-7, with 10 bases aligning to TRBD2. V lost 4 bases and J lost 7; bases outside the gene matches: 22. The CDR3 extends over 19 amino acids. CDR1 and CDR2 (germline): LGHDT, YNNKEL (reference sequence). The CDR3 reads CASSPEPPRLAGMYNEQYF. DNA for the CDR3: TGTGCCAGCAGCCCCGAACCCCCCCGACTAGCGGGCATGTACAATGAGCAGTACTTC.